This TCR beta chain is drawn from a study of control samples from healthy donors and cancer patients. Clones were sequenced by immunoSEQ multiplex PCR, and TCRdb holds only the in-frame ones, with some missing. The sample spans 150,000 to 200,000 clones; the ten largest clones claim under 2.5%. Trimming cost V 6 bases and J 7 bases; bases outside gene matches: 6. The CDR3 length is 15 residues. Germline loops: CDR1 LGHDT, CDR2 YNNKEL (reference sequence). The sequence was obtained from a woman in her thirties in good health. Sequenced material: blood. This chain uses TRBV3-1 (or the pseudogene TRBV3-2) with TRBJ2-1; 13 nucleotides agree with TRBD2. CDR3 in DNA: TGTGCCAGCAGGCTAACTAGCGGGGGGGCAAATGAGCAGTTCTTC. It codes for CASRLTSGGANEQFF.